These 14 T cell receptor beta chains share one sample of origin, sequenced in a study of blood T cell repertoires in COVID-19. Assay: immunoSEQ multiplex PCR; the TCRdb copy retains only in-frame clones and omits some. The sample lists roughly 160,000 clones, roughly 84% seen once, with 15% to 20% in the top ten. The sample comprised PBMCs or T cells enriched from blood (not recorded which). The receptor source for this set is a man aged 60 to 69 who had recovered from COVID-19.

The V call is TRBV10-3, the J call TRBJ1-1; 8 bases are a match to TRBD1. The ends lost 2 bases at V and 1 base at J; junction bases unmatched: 3. The CDR3 runs to 15 residues. Germline CDR1 and CDR2: ENHRY and SYGVKD. The CDR3 bases are TGTGCCATCAGTGAGGGACAGGGTCCGAACACTGAAGCTTTCTTT. Translation: CAISEGQGPNTEAFF.

The chain links TRBV27 to TRBJ1-1; 7 nucleotides align to TRBD1. The CDR3 is 14 amino acids. V shed 9 bases, J shed 5 bases, and the junction held 12 bases outside the gene matches. Germline values: CDR1 MNHEY, CDR2 SMNVEV (reference sequence). The CDR3 loop is CASLEQGKSTEAFF. DNA for the CDR3: TGTGCCAGTCTCGAACAGGGGAAATCAACTGAAGCTTTCTTT.

The V call is TRBV5-8, the J call TRBJ2-1; 10 positions agree with TRBD1. The CDR3 is 15 residues long. Per the germline V gene, CDR1 is SGHTS and CDR2 is YDEGEE. V lost 5 bases and J lost 3; bases outside the gene matches: 5. This CDR3 is CASSSGQGNYNEQFF. CDR3 nucleotides: TGTGCCAGCAGTTCGGGACAGGGGAACTACAATGAGCAGTTCTTC.

This clone was detected once. The J gene is TRBJ2-1, the V gene TRBV12-5; possible D gene TRBD2, 5 bases. Per the germline V gene, CDR1 is LGHNT and CDR2 is FRNRAP. The CDR3 has 17 amino acids. V lost 1 base and J lost 6, with 19 bases in between. The CDR3 loop is CASGLAELGWRFNEQFF. CDR3 nucleotide sequence: TGTGCTAGTGGTTTGGCCGAACTGGGGTGGAGGTTCAATGAGCAGTTCTTC.

V is TRBV18 and J is TRBJ2-3, with 15 bases aligning to TRBD2. The trim removed 3 bases at V and 0 bases at J, leaving 4 bases unmatched. CDR1 and CDR2 from the germline V gene are KGHSH and LQKENI. The CDR3 extends over 18 amino acids. CDR3 region: CASSPGLAGGISTDTQYF. The CDR3 DNA is TGTGCCAGCTCACCCGGACTAGCGGGAGGGATTAGCACAGATACGCAGTATTTT.

The chain joins TRBV6-5 to TRBJ1-5; the match to TRBD1 covers 7 bases. Germline V gives CDR1 MNHEY, CDR2 SVGAGI. The CDR3 spans 14 residues. Unmatched junction bases numbered 5, after V lost 5 bases and J lost 4 bases. In nucleotides, the CDR3 is TGTGCCAGCAGTACAGGGGTGGAGAATCAGCCCCAGCATTTT. Protein sequence: CASSTGVENQPQHF.

This chain uses TRBV18 with TRBJ2-1; 9 nucleotides align to TRBD2. There are 15 residues in the CDR3. The germline gives CDR1 KGHSH, CDR2 LQKENI. V shed 3 bases, J shed 5 bases, and the junction held 5 bases outside the gene matches. The DNA of the CDR3 is TGTGCCAGCTCACCGACTAGCGGCCTCAACAATGAGCAGTTCTTC. Its translation: CASSPTSGLNNEQFF. The full variable domain, in which reference TRBV18 and TRBJ2-1 provide the parts outside the CDR3, is NAGVMQNPRHLVRRRGQEARLRCSPMKGHSHVYWYRQLPEEGLKFMVYLQKENIIDESGMPKERFSAEFPKEGPSILRIQQVVRGDSAAYFCASSPTSGLNNEQFFGPGTRLTVL.

The V call is TRBV7-9, the J call TRBJ2-7, with 12 bases fitting TRBD1. The V gene end was trimmed by 3 bases and the J gene end by 5 bases; junction bases not matched to a gene: 5. Germline CDR1 SEHNR, CDR2 FQNEAQ (reference sequence). This CDR3 spans 15 amino acids. The CDR3 sequence: CASSLGGTGGDEQYF. CDR3 DNA: TGTGCCAGCAGCTTGGGAGGGACAGGGGGCGACGAGCAGTACTTC.

The chain carries TRBV24-1 and TRBJ1-5; 10 nucleotides agree with TRBD1. CDR3 size: 16 residues. J lost 4 bases, V lost 4 bases, and 6 bases had no gene match. Looked up from germline, CDR1 is KGHDR and CDR2 is SFDVKD. CDR3 nucleotide sequence: TGTGCCACCAGTGACGCCGGGACAGGGGTTAATCAGCCCCAGCATTTT. Translating it yields CATSDAGTGVNQPQHF.

The V and J genes are TRBV19 and TRBJ2-5; D perhaps matches TRBD1 (6 bases). V lost 4 bases, J lost 6 bases, and 15 bases lay in between. The CDR3 is made up of 14 amino acids. CDR1 and CDR2 (germline): LNHDA, SQIVND (reference sequence). The CDR3 sequence is CASSTRGQLKTQYF. CDR3 DNA sequence: TGTGCCAGTAGTACTCGTGGACAGTTGAAGACCCAGTACTTC.

The chain carries TRBV6-4 and TRBJ2-1; 10 bases map to TRBD1. From germline, CDR1 is MRHNA and CDR2 SNTAGT. The CDR3 has 16 amino acids. The junction had 8 bases not matched to a gene; V was cut back by 2 bases and J by 7 bases. The CDR3 here is CASSDTGQGESNEQFF. CDR3 DNA: TGTGCCAGCAGTGACACTGGACAGGGGGAGTCGAATGAGCAGTTCTTC.

The rearrangement uses TRBV30 and TRBJ2-2; no definite D call. The CDR3 totals 13 residues. The ends were cut back, 0 bases at V and 7 bases at J, with 9 bases in the middle. The germline V gene encodes CDR1 GTSNPN and CDR2 SVGIG (reference sequence). The CDR3 DNA reads as TGTGCCTGGAGTGTAGCTCCGGTCGGGGAGCTGTTTTTT. Translated: CAWSVAPVGELFF.

This clone was counted only a few times. The genes are TRBV27 and TRBJ2-7, with D possibly matching TRBD2 (5 bases). Trimming left V 4 bases short and J 2 bases short, with 15 bases between. CDR1 is MNHEY, CDR2 SMNVEV, per germline (reference sequence). CDR3 length: 15 amino acids. The CDR3 region is CASSYDASGAYEQYF. The CDR3 region has the DNA TGTGCCAGCAGTTATGATGCCTCCGGGGCCTACGAGCAGTACTTC.

This chain joins TRBV2 and TRBJ2-7, with TRBD1 matching over 8 bases. The CDR3 spans 15 residues. Germline assignment: CDR1 SNHLY and CDR2 FYNNEI. Trimming cost V 6 bases and J 0 bases; bases outside gene matches: 7. As DNA, the CDR3 is TGTGCCAGCAGCCGGGACAGGACGCTCTCCTACGAGCAGTACTTC. Translated: CASSRDRTLSYEQYF.